The sequence of this T cell receptor beta chain was determined in a study of T cell responses to AZD1222 COVID-19 vaccine. Study results and caveats: Elevations in Spike-specific TCR breadth and depth followed administration of two AZD1222 doses. The study reported that nearly half of spike-specific TCRs target unmutated variant regions. Spike-wide vaccine-associated CD4 TCRs dominated at 160-218 and 743-854. Only five or six AZD1222 recipients were seropositive at baseline.

TCRdb's copy holds only in-frame clones and misses some; the assay was immunoSEQ multiplex PCR. The data hold 130,000 to 150,000 clones, with 90% to 95% observed a single time. In the case of this clone: Antigen unknown.

This CDR3 has 15 residues. Germline V gene data show CDR1 as LNHDA and CDR2 as SQIVND (reference sequence). The V end was cut by 5 bases, the J end by 6 bases, with 14 bases between. The TCR sequence derives from an adult in good health. Here the sequenced sample was peripheral blood, taken on day 0 of MenACWY control vaccination. The gene calls are TRBV19 and TRBJ1-6, with D uncertain. CDR3 loop: CASSGIGPANSPLHF. Here the CDR3 DNA reads TGTGCCAGTAGTGGCATCGGACCGGCTAATTCACCCCTCCACTTT.